These T cell receptor beta chains were read from a single sample in a study of blood T cells in healthy people across ages. Each CDR3 protein gets one entry after TCRdb re-called the 5' RACE reads with MiXCR. The table includes about 670,000 distinct CDR3 sequences, 40% to 50% detected once. Material: blood. The receptors derive from a man of 80 years or more in good health. Each CDR3 is given with its conserved first and last residue. A D gene is named only where the DNA matches it firmly. Some rows mark clone size as missing; the rest say once, few, many or name a class of expanded clone.

V gene	clone size	J gene	D gene	CDR3 DNA	CDR3 protein
TRBV24-1	.	TRBJ1-4	.	TGTGCCACCAGTGACCGGCGGGAGGGCCGAGGAGAAAAACTGTTTTTT	CATSDRREGRGEKLFF
TRBV5-1	.	TRBJ2-3	TRBD1	TGCGCCAGCAGCTTACAGACAGGGATCAGCACAGATACGCAGTATTTT	CASSLQTGISTDTQYF
TRBV4-1	.	TRBJ1-5	.	TGCGCCAGCAGCCAAGATGGGAGAGGAATGAATAGCAATCAGCCCCAGCATTTT	CASSQDGRGMNSNQPQHF
TRBV15	.	TRBJ2-6	.	TGTGCCACCAGCATAGGGGGAACTGGGGCCAACGTCCTGACTTTC	CATSIGGTGANVLTF
TRBV29-1	.	TRBJ1-2	.	TGCAGCGATGGGACTTATGGCTACACCTTC	CSDGTYGYTF
TRBV7-9	few	TRBJ2-5	.	TGTGCCAGCAGCTTAGGAGAAGGGCAGAAGACCCAGTACTTC	CASSLGEGQKTQYF
TRBV29-1	few	TRBJ2-1	TRBD1	TGCAGCGTGAGGCAGGGGGCGAGCAATGAGCAGTTCTTC	CSVRQGASNEQFF
TRBV6-4	.	TRBJ2-1	TRBD2	TGTGCCAGCGCCCCCTTGGGGGGACTAGCGGTAAACAATGAGCAGTTCTTC	CASAPLGGLAVNNEQFF
TRBV9	once	TRBJ2-3	TRBD2	TGTGCCAGCAGCGTAGAGGGAGCCAGCGGGGCCCTCCGGGATACGCAGTATTTT	CASSVEGASGALRDTQYF
TRBV6-2/TRBV6-3	.	TRBJ1-5	TRBD1	TGTGCCAGCAGCCAAGCGACGACAGGGGGGCCTCACGGTCAGCCCCAGCATTTT	CASSQATTGGPHGQPQHF
TRBV4-1	.	TRBJ2-7	.	TGCGCCAGCAGCCTAGCCGGGACTCAACGCTACGAGCAGTACTTC	CASSLAGTQRYEQYF
TRBV6-6	.	TRBJ1-5	.	TGTGCCAGCAGTTACTCTCAAGGGGTAGGCAATCAGCCCCAGCATTTT	CASSYSQGVGNQPQHF
TRBV5-1	few	TRBJ2-3	.	TGCGCCAGCAGCTTGGAGGCCAGATCCACAGATACGCAGTATTTT	CASSLEARSTDTQYF
TRBV7-9	.	TRBJ1-5	TRBD1	TGTGCCAGCAGCTCCGGGACAGGGGTGCCCCAGCATTTT	CASSSGTGVPQHF
TRBV21-1	.	TRBJ2-7	.	TGTGTCAGCAGCAAAGACAGGGTTTCTTCCTACGAGCAGTACTTC	CVSSKDRVSSYEQYF
TRBV20-1	few	TRBJ2-3	TRBD2	TGCAGTGCTTCCCTGGGGGGGACTAGCGGCAGTAGCACAGATACGCAGTATTTT	CSASLGGTSGSSTDTQYF
TRBV7-9	.	TRBJ1-4	.	TGTGCCAGCAGCTTAATGTCTAATGAAAAACTGTTTTTT	CASSLMSNEKLFF
TRBV12-5	few	TRBJ2-5	.	TGTGCTAGTTGGAGTCAAGCAGCAGGGAAACAAGAGACCCAGTACTTC	CASWSQAAGKQETQYF
TRBV3-1	once	TRBJ1-6	.	TGTGCCAGCAGCCAAGATCTTGACAGACCCCTCCACTTT	CASSQDLDRPLHF
TRBV6-6	few	TRBJ2-7	TRBD2	TGTGCCAGCAGTTCGAGGGGCGGGGGGGCGAGTGAGCAGTACTTC	CASSSRGGGASEQYF
TRBV29-1	.	TRBJ2-1	TRBD2	TGCAGCGTCTCGGGGACTAGCGGGGGTTATGAGCAGTTCTTC	CSVSGTSGGYEQFF
TRBV18	once	TRBJ2-3	TRBD2	TGTGCCAGCTCACCCGCGACTAGCGGATTCACAGATACGCAGTATTTT	CASSPATSGFTDTQYF
TRBV21-1	.	TRBJ1-2	.	TGTGCCAGCAGCAAACTTCTACAGGGGCCTCGTCACGGCTACACCTTC	CASSKLLQGPRHGYTF
TRBV20-1	.	TRBJ2-1	TRBD2	TGCAGTGCCCCCCGGGGCGGGGGGAATTTGGATGAGCAGTTCTTC	CSAPRGGGNLDEQFF
TRBV7-7	few	TRBJ2-7	.	TGTGCCAGCAGCTATGGGGAAGGGTTAGAGCAGTACTTC	CASSYGEGLEQYF
TRBV6-2/TRBV6-3	.	TRBJ2-1	TRBD2	TGTGCCAGCAGTACCCCGATTGGAGGGGTTCCGGGACTAGCGGGAGGAACCTACAATGAGCAGTTCTTC	CASSTPIGGVPGLAGGTYNEQFF
TRBV6-6	few	TRBJ2-1	.	TGTGCCAGCAGTGCCCCGCGGGGCGACAATGAGCAGTTCTTC	CASSAPRGDNEQFF
TRBV29-1	many	TRBJ1-2	TRBD1	TGCAGCGTTGTGACAGGGAAGGACGGCTACACCTTC	CSVVTGKDGYTF
TRBV29-1	.	TRBJ2-7	.	TGCAGCGTCGCCCGGGGCGCCGAGCAGTACTTC	CSVARGAEQYF
TRBV10-2	.	TRBJ2-5	TRBD2	TGCGCCAGCAGTGAACATAGCGGGAGGCGTCAAGAGACCCAGTACTTC	CASSEHSGRRQETQYF
TRBV7-2	few	TRBJ1-1	.	TGTGCCAGCACCAAATCCGGGTTAATGAACACTGAAGCTTTCTTT	CASTKSGLMNTEAFF
TRBV7-2	.	TRBJ2-1	.	TGTGCCAGCAGCTCACAGGGCAGGGTAGCTGAGCAGTTCTTC	CASSSQGRVAEQFF
TRBV5-8	few	TRBJ2-3	.	TGTGCCAGCAGCGGACTTTGGCCAGGTACGCAGTATTTT	CASSGLWPGTQYF
TRBV7-2	.	TRBJ1-4	.	TGTGCCAGCAGCTTAGACCGGGGCCTTAATGGGGAAAAACTGTTTTTT	CASSLDRGLNGEKLFF
TRBV20-1	.	TRBJ1-4	TRBD1	TGCAGTGCTTTCAGACAGGGAAATGAAAAACTGTTTTTT	CSAFRQGNEKLFF
TRBV28	.	TRBJ1-1	.	TGTGCCAGCAGTCCGCTACCGCCCACTGAAGCTTTCTTT	CASSPLPPTEAFF
TRBV6-4	once	TRBJ2-7	.	TGTGCCAGCAGTGACGCGACAGACGAGCAGTACTTC	CASSDATDEQYF
TRBV7-2	once	TRBJ2-5	TRBD2	TGTGCCAGCAGCTCGAAAACCGGGGGGGTAAATGAGCAGTACTTC	CASSSKTGGVNEQYF
TRBV27	.	TRBJ2-7	TRBD1	TGTGCCAGCAGTTTAAGGACAGGGATCTCCTACGAGCAGTACTTC	CASSLRTGISYEQYF
TRBV20-1	.	TRBJ2-7	.	TGCAGTGCTAGGTCCCTGGCACATTCATCCTACGAGCAGTACTTC	CSARSLAHSSYEQYF
TRBV30	.	TRBJ2-5	.	TGTGCCTGGAGTGTGAAGGCTAAGGAGACCCAGTACTTC	CAWSVKAKETQYF
TRBV4-3	few	TRBJ1-1	.	TGCGCCAGCAGCCAAGACCCGTACACTGAAGCTTTCTTT	CASSQDPYTEAFF
TRBV7-9	once	TRBJ1-1	.	TGTGCCAGCAGCTTATCTGGGGGGAAAGCTTTCTTT	CASSLSGGKAFF
TRBV7-2	few	TRBJ2-2	TRBD1	TGTGCCAGCACCTCTTGGACAGGGACCGGGGAGCTGTTTTTT	CASTSWTGTGELFF
TRBV6-2/TRBV6-3	few	TRBJ2-5	.	TGTGCCAGCAGCCACCTTTGGGCCCGGAATGAGCAGTACTTC	CASSHLWARNEQYF
TRBV10-3	.	TRBJ2-5	.	TGTGCCATCAGCGAACCGCACGGACAGCCGCCCGAGACCCAGTACTTC	CAISEPHGQPPETQYF
TRBV10-3	many	TRBJ2-4	.	TGTGCCATCAGTGGACAACAAGGCGCCAAAAACATTCAGTACTTC	CAISGQQGAKNIQYF